A selection of T cell receptor beta chains follows, all from one sample in a study of T-cell memory formation after mild COVID-19. From the 5' RACE reads, TCRdb called clonotypes with MiXCR, one entry per CDR3 protein. The sample consists of 400,000 to 500,000 distinct CDR3 sequences, over 15% of them appearing once. Input material: PBMCs or a T cell subset sorted from them (not recorded which). These receptors were obtained from a man between 18 and 29 years old who had mild COVID-19 (a few samples of this study predate the infection). Cell type and time point are not known. Both conserved end residues are part of each CDR3. Each record gives: J gene, V gene, clone size, CDR3 protein. Part of the rows lack a size; the others show once, few, many or a class for expanded clones.

>TRBJ2-1|TRBV7-2|-
CASSPRVIFEQFF
>TRBJ1-1|TRBV28|few
CASSFPRGRPGTEAFF
>TRBJ2-1|TRBV2|-
CASSATDNEQFF
>TRBJ1-2|TRBV20-1|-
CSASTRGGNYGYTF
>TRBJ2-3|TRBV4-1|many
CASSQRWVGGDTQYF
>TRBJ2-1|TRBV4-1|-
CASSPRVGLEVDEQFF
>TRBJ2-3|TRBV12-3/TRBV12-4|many
CASSLEGTVTDTQYF
>TRBJ1-2|TRBV6-5|few
CASSYGGQNYGYTF
>TRBJ2-3|TRBV20-1|many
CSARDLVGGDTQYF
>TRBJ1-1|TRBV27|-
CASSLSRTKNTEAFF
>TRBJ1-1|TRBV20-1|-
CGRGGEYTEAFF
>TRBJ1-2|TRBV6-5|-
CASSYGWNTNYGYTF
>TRBJ1-1|TRBV6-2/TRBV6-3|few
CASNHRVRTEAFF
>TRBJ2-7|TRBV13|few
CASSADSLSYEQYF
>TRBJ2-1|TRBV5-1|many
CASSLGQGNEQFF
>TRBJ1-2|TRBV20-1|few
CSASQRGYYGYTF
>TRBJ2-1|TRBV5-6|few
CASSYISATGDNEQFF
>TRBJ2-2|TRBV4-1|-
CASSLGPRNTGELFF
>TRBJ1-2|TRBV5-1|-
CASSESPGGASWDYTF
>TRBJ2-2|TRBV5-1|few
CASSSRTGETGELFF
>TRBJ2-4|TRBV4-3|-
CASSLPDIQYF
>TRBJ2-1|TRBV7-2|few
CASSFGLAGGGRGQFF
>TRBJ1-1|TRBV20-1|-
CSARDLSGGTEAFF
>TRBJ2-3|TRBV7-2|many
CASSFYTDTQYF
>TRBJ1-1|TRBV4-1|few
CASRRSMQGLFEAFF
>TRBJ2-7|TRBV14|few
CASSQDETYEQYF
>TRBJ1-2|TRBV2|-
CASSERQAGNYGYTF
>TRBJ2-1|TRBV4-2|few
CASSQVGGGNEQFF
>TRBJ2-1|TRBV5-1|-
CASSQTGPGLYNEQFF
>TRBJ2-5|TRBV5-1|-
CASSAGTGYETQYF
>TRBJ2-3|TRBV11-3|few
CASSRDSGTQYF
>TRBJ2-3|TRBV5-1|few
CASRSGTSGGTDTQYF
>TRBJ2-1|TRBV6-5|few
CASRRDSVNEQFF
>TRBJ2-2|TRBV5-1|-
CASSLDRGANTGELFF
>TRBJ1-5|TRBV5-5|-
CASSLGQGVWQPQHF
>TRBJ2-5|TRBV20-1|-
CSASGLAAEGETQYF
>TRBJ2-7|TRBV18|few
CASSPPRTKYEQYF